These 26 T cell receptor beta chains came from one sample sequenced in a study of human T cells and chemical hapten exposure. Each CDR3 protein gets one entry after TCRdb re-called the RACE reads with MiXCR. Here the sample spans some 36,000 distinct CDR3 sequences, 10% to 13% being singletons. Noted time point: pre-sensitization, week 0. This sample's treatment: therapeutic diphenylcyclopropenone sensitization with weekly scalp DPC. It was unfractionated whole blood from which total RNA was extracted. The material was whole blood, obtained in connection with sensitization to the hapten diphenylcyclopropenone (DPC). These receptors were taken from a man aged 50 to 60 with alopecia areata. Some clones in this sample may be carry-over from other donors' samples.

This clonotype showed up many times. The gene calls are TRBV29-1 and TRBJ2-5, with D possibly matching TRBD1 (5 bases). Germline lookup yields CDR1 SQVTM and CDR2 ANQGSEA. The CDR3 contains 11 residues. V lost 6 bases, J lost 5 bases, and 10 bases lay in between. In nucleotides, the CDR3 is TGCAGCGTAAGGGGTGGGGAGACCCAGTACTTC. It specifies CSVRGGETQYF.

This clonotype was picked up a small number of times. The rearrangement links TRBV12-3 or TRBV12-4 to TRBJ2-7, with no clear D. The ends were cut back, 3 bases at V and 1 base at J, with 16 bases in the middle. This CDR3 contains 16 residues. CDR3 sequence reads: CASSFGALPGSYEQYF. In nucleotides, the CDR3 is TGTGCCAGCAGTTTTGGTGCCCTCCCGGGTTCCTACGAGCAGTACTTC.

V usage is TRBV24-1 and J usage is TRBJ2-7, with D possibly being TRBD1 or TRBD2 (5 bases each). CDR3 length equals 17 residues. The V and J ends lost 7 bases and 0 bases respectively, with 21 bases between them. The germline CDR1 and CDR2 sequences are KGHDR and SFDVKD. The CDR3, as DNA: TGTGCCACCAGCCCCGGGGCCAAATACTCCCACTCCTACGAGCAGTACTTC. This encodes CATSPGAKYSHSYEQYF.

V usage is TRBV5-1 and J usage is TRBJ1-3; no clear D gene. The CDR3 is 15 amino acids. From germline, CDR1 is SGHRS and CDR2 YFSETQ. Deletions cut 4 bases from V and 3 bases from J, with 14 bases between. CDR3 nucleotides: TGCGCCAGCAGCCCGGAATGGGCCCGTGGAAACACCATATATTTT. Translating gives CASSPEWARGNTIYF. The full variable domain, its missing parts supplied by reference TRBV5-1 and TRBJ1-3, is KAGVTQTPRYLIKTRGQQVTLSCSPISGHRSVSWYQQTPGQGLQFLFEYFSETQRNKGNFPGRFSGRQFSNSRSEMNVSTLELGDSALYLCASSPEWARGNTIYFGEGSWLTVV.

This clonotype showed up many times. The chain is built from TRBV2 and TRBJ1-2, with D possibly TRBD1 on 6 matching bases. Deletions cut 3 bases from V and 2 bases from J, with 7 bases between. The germline gives CDR1 SNHLY, CDR2 FYNNEI. This CDR3 is built from 13 residues. CDR3 in DNA: TGTGCCAGCAGTGAGGGGGCGAACTATGGCTACACCTTC. Translating it yields CASSEGANYGYTF.

The chain uses TRBV6-4 and TRBJ2-3; D is unclear. V was cut by 0 bases and J by 3 bases, with 13 bases left in between. The CDR3 is 16 amino acids. Germline V gene lookup returns CDR1 MRHNA and CDR2 SNTAGT. The DNA for the CDR3 is TGTGCCAGCAGTGACTCTGGCAGTTTCCAAACAGATACGCAGTATTTT. Amino acid sequence: CASSDSGSFQTDTQYF.

This clonotype was counted ten times or more. This chain links TRBV28 with TRBJ2-3, with TRBD1 as a possible D gene (6 bases). The germline V gene encodes CDR1 MDHEN and CDR2 SYDVKM. This CDR3 region has 15 residues. Trimming cost V 3 bases and J 6 bases, with 16 bases left between them. CDR3 sequence reads: CASSFLRDRSDTQYF. CDR3 sequence (DNA): TGTGCCAGCAGTTTCCTCCGTGACAGGTCGGATACGCAGTATTTT.

This clonotype was seen ten or more times. The rearrangement links TRBV20-1 to TRBJ2-7; 10 nucleotides align to TRBD1. Germline CDR1 reads DFQATT; CDR2 reads SNEGSKA (reference sequence). The CDR3 length is 12 residues. With V trimmed by 6 bases and J by 3 bases, 2 bases remained unmatched. The CDR3 bases are TGCAGTGCCAGGACAGGGGGCTACGAGCAGTACTTC. Protein product: CSARTGGYEQYF.

This clonotype was observed many times. The chain couples TRBV28 to TRBJ1-5; no clear D. Trimming took 8 bases from V and 8 from J, leaving 13 bases between them. This CDR3 comprises 12 residues. The germline CDR1 and CDR2 sequences are MDHEN and SYDVKM. CDR3 sequence: CASHAGGKPQHF. The CDR3, as DNA: TGTGCCAGCCATGCTGGCGGGAAGCCCCAGCATTTT.

This clonotype was seen only a few times. The chain is built from TRBV7-8 and TRBJ1-1; a weak D match, TRBD1 (6 bases). V lost 4 bases and J lost 1, with 16 bases in between. Germline V CDR1 and CDR2: SGHVS, FQNEAQ. The CDR3 consists of 16 residues. In DNA form, the CDR3 reads TGTGCCAGCAGCTCATTGAGGACAGCTTGGAACACTGAAGCTTTCTTT. It is translated as CASSSLRTAWNTEAFF. The full variable domain, rest sourced from reference TRBV7-8 and TRBJ1-1, is GAGVSQSPRYKVAKRGQDVALRCDPISGHVSLFWYQQALGQGPEFLTYFQNEAQLDKSGLPSDRFFAERPEGSVSTLKIQRTQQEDSAVYLCASSSLRTAWNTEAFFGQGTRLTVV.

This chain connects TRBV29-1 to TRBJ2-1; D may be TRBD2 (7 bases). V was pared by 8 bases and J by 8 bases, with 25 bases between. Germline CDR1 and CDR2: SQVTM and ANQGSEA. The CDR3 sequence is 15 residues long. DNA of the CDR3: TGCAGCACCCGAAAGGGGAGGGGGAGGAGGGATGAGCAGTTCTTC. Translating it yields CSTRKGRGRRDEQFF.

The gene calls are TRBV11-3 and TRBJ2-2, with D tentatively TRBD2 (5 bases). The length of the CDR3 is 14 residues. V lost 6 bases, J lost 0 bases, and 8 bases lay in between. Germline lookup yields CDR1 SGHNT and CDR2 YENEEA. This chain's CDR3 is CASSDGANTGELFF. The CDR3 DNA reads as TGTGCCAGCAGTGACGGGGCGAACACCGGGGAGCTGTTTTTT.

The chain combines TRBV29-1 with TRBJ2-3, with D perhaps matching TRBD1 (6 bases). The CDR3 totals 13 residues. V was trimmed by 3 bases and J by 3 bases, leaving 10 bases between them. The germline CDR1 and CDR2 sequences are SQVTM and ANQGSEA. CDR3 region: CSVDRDTTDTQYF. DNA of the CDR3: TGCAGCGTTGATAGGGACACTACAGATACGCAGTATTTT.

At least ten counts were recorded for this clonotype. The J gene is TRBJ1-5, the V gene TRBV7-2; D not certain. The CDR3 sequence is 12 residues long. The V gene lost 8 bases and the J gene lost 7 bases, with 12 bases spanning the gap. Germline V gene data show CDR1 as SGHTA and CDR2 as FQGNSA. In DNA, the CDR3 is TGTGCCAGCGGATTCCCGCGGCAGCCCCAGCATTTT. Translating gives CASGFPRQPQHF.

The sample holds many counts of this clonotype. This rearrangement joins TRBV29-1 to TRBJ2-1; the D is unclear. CDR1 SQVTM and CDR2 ANQGSEA come from the germline V gene. The CDR3 extends over 12 amino acids. The ends were cut back, 4 bases at V and 10 bases at J, with 14 bases in the middle. CDR3 nucleotide sequence: TGCAGCGTTGGAGGCGGACGAGGCGAGCAGTTCTTC. Translated, it gives CSVGGGRGEQFF.

This clonotype was found many times. CDR3 amino acids: CASSVQPLRSYEQYF. CDR3 nucleotide sequence: TGTGCCAGCAGTGTACAGCCTCTTCGGTCATACGAGCAGTACTTC. V and J are TRBV7-2 and TRBJ2-7; D is uncertain. The V gene lost 6 bases and the J gene lost 4 bases, with 19 bases spanning the gap. Germline loops: CDR1 SGHTA, CDR2 FQGNSA. CDR3 length: 15 amino acids.

This clonotype was counted many times. The V and J genes are TRBV30 and TRBJ2-1; D remains unclear. Trimming cost V 2 bases and J 8 bases, with 7 bases left between them. This CDR3 has 11 residues. Germline CDR1 and CDR2: GTSNPN and SVGIG (reference sequence). CDR3 sequence: CAWSFYYEQFF. The DNA for the CDR3 is TGTGCCTGGAGTTTCTATTATGAGCAGTTCTTC. Full variable domain (rest looked up from reference TRBV30 and TRBJ2-1): SQTIHQWPATLVQPVGSPLSLECTVEGTSNPNLYWYRQAAGRGLQLLFYSVGIGQISSEVPQNLSASRPQDRQFILSSKKLLLSDSGFYLCAWSFYYEQFFGPGTRLTVL.

The chain carries TRBV5-1 and TRBJ2-5, with TRBD1 as a possible D gene (5 bases). The germline V gene has CDR1 SGHRS and CDR2 YFSETQ. There are 16 residues in the CDR3. V lost 1 base, J lost 1 base, and 14 bases lay in between. The CDR3 region is CASSLSPTAIQETQYF. The CDR3 region has the DNA TGCGCCAGCAGCTTGTCCCCGACAGCCATCCAAGAGACCCAGTACTTC. Supplemented by reference TRBV5-1 and TRBJ2-5, the full variable domain reads KAGVTQTPRYLIKTRGQQVTLSCSPISGHRSVSWYQQTPGQGLQFLFEYFSETQRNKGNFPGRFSGRQFSNSRSEMNVSTLELGDSALYLCASSLSPTAIQETQYFGPGTRLLVL.

This clonotype was seen only a few times. The chain links TRBV5-4 to TRBJ2-1; 9 positions agree with TRBD2. Per germline, CDR1 SGHNT and CDR2 YYREEE (reference sequence). The V gene end was trimmed by 4 bases and the J gene end by 8 bases; junction bases not matched to a gene: 7. The CDR3 is 14 residues long. The CDR3: CASSAGTSWDEQFF. CDR3 nucleotides: TGTGCCAGCAGCGCCGGGACTAGCTGGGATGAGCAGTTCTTC.

This clonotype came up a few times. The chain carries TRBV28 and TRBJ1-5; 10 bases are a match to TRBD1. Germline CDR1 MDHEN, CDR2 SYDVKM. The CDR3 runs to 17 residues. The V and J ends lost 2 bases and 6 bases, in that order; junction bases with no gene match: 10. CDR3 DNA: TGTGCCAGCAGTTTACCCGGGACAGGGGAGGGAGGTCAGCCCCAGCATTTT. Its translation is CASSLPGTGEGGQPQHF.

This clonotype was observed a handful of times. The chain joins TRBV7-9 to TRBJ1-6; D gene uncertain. The V end lost 6 bases, the J end lost 5 bases, and 5 bases lay between the germline ends. Germline V lookup: CDR1 SEHNR, CDR2 FQNEAQ (reference sequence). The CDR3 extends over 12 amino acids. The CDR3 is CASSLDNSPLHF. The CDR3, as DNA: TGTGCCAGCAGTCTCGATAATTCACCCCTCCACTTT. Using reference TRBV7-9 and TRBJ1-6 for the parts outside the CDR3, the full variable domain is DTGVSQNPRHKITKRGQNVTFRCDPISEHNRLYWYRQTLGQGPEFLTYFQNEAQLEKSRLLSDRFSAERPKGSFSTLEIQRTEQGDSAMYLCASSLDNSPLHFGNGTRLTVT.

This clonotype appeared many times. This chain connects TRBV11-2 to TRBJ2-4; D is possibly TRBD1 or TRBD2 (5 bases each). Germline CDR1 reads SGHAT; CDR2 reads FQNNGV. There are 16 residues in the CDR3. The ends were cut back, 2 bases at V and 5 bases at J, with 16 bases in the middle. CDR3 in amino acids: CASSLTDGAVENIQYF. The CDR3 coding sequence is TGTGCCAGCAGCTTAACGGACGGGGCGGTGGAAAACATTCAGTACTTC.

This clonotype appeared a few times. The chain links TRBV20-1 to TRBJ1-3, with D unresolved. V was trimmed by 3 bases and J by 4 bases, leaving 7 bases between them. The length of the CDR3 is 12 residues. Germline V gene lookup returns CDR1 DFQATT and CDR2 SNEGSKA (reference sequence). The CDR3: CSARTNGNTIYF. Written as DNA, the CDR3 is TGCAGTGCTAGGACCAACGGAAACACCATATATTTT.

In this sample, this clonotype turned up many times. The gene calls are TRBV11-2 and TRBJ2-5; the D call may be TRBD1 or TRBD2 (5 bases each). Germline assignment: CDR1 SGHAT and CDR2 FQNNGV. The CDR3 covers 15 residues. V gave up 4 bases and J gave up 1 base, with 13 bases separating them. CDR3 in amino acids: CASSYPGTVQETQYF. CDR3 in DNA: TGTGCCAGCAGCTACCCCGGGACCGTCCAAGAGACCCAGTACTTC.

The sample holds a few counts of this clonotype. The V call is TRBV5-1, the J call TRBJ1-1; tentatively, D is TRBD1 (6 bases). Germline lookup yields CDR1 SGHRS and CDR2 YFSETQ. The CDR3 extends over 13 amino acids. Trimming removed 0 bases from V and 6 bases from J, with 9 bases in between. The CDR3 sequence is CASSLGQEAEAFF. For the CDR3, the DNA is TGCGCCAGCAGCTTGGGACAGGAAGCTGAAGCTTTCTTT.

This clonotype was seen at least ten times. The chain combines TRBV2 with TRBJ1-3; D call uncertain. Looked up from germline, CDR1 is SNHLY and CDR2 is FYNNEI. The length of the CDR3 is 14 residues. The V and J ends lost 5 bases and 0 bases respectively, with 8 bases between them. CDR3 amino acids: CASSLLSSGNTIYF. CDR3 DNA sequence: TGTGCCAGCAGTCTACTTAGCTCTGGAAACACCATATATTTT.